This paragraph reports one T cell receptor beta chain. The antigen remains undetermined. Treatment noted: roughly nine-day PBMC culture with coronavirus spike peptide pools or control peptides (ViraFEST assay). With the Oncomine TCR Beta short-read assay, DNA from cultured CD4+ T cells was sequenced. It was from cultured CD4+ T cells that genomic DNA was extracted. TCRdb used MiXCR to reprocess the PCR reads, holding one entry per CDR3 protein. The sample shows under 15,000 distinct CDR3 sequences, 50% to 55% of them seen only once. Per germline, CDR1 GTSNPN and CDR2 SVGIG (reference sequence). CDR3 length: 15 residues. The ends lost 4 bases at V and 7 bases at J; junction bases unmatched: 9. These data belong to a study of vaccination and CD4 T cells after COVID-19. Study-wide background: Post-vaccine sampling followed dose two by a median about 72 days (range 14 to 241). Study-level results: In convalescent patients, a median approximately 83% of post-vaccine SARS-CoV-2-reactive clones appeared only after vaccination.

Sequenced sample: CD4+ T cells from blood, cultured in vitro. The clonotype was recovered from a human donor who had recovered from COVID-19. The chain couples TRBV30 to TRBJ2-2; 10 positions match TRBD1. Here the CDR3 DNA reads TGTGCCTGGAACCGGGACAGGGGAAGTTTCGGGGAGCTGTTTTTT. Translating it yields CAWNRDRGSFGELFF.